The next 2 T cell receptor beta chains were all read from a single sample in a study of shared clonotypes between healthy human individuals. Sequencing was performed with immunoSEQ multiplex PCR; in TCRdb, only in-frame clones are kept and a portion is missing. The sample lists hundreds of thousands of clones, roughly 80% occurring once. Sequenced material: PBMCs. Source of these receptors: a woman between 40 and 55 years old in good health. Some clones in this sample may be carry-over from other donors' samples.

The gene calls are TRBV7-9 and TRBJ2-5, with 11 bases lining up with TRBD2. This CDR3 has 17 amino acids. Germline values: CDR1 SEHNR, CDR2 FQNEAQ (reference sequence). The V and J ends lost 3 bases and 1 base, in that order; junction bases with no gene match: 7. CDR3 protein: CASSLPSGRSFQETQYF. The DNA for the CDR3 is TGTGCCAGCAGCTTGCCTAGCGGGAGGTCCTTCCAAGAGACCCAGTACTTC.

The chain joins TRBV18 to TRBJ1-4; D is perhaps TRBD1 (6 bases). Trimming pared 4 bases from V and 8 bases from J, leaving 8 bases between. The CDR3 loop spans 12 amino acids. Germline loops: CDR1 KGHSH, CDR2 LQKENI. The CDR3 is CASSLDREKLFF. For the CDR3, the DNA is TGTGCCAGCTCACTCGACAGGGAAAAACTGTTTTTT.